A selection of T cell receptor beta chains follows, all from one sample in a study of long-term antiretroviral therapy in people with HIV. Assay used: immunoSEQ multiplex PCR; TCRdb lists only in-frame clones, some missing. The sample yields tens of thousands of clones, approximately 87% seen once. This specimen was unsorted PBMCs, taken 4.8 to 5 years after starting antiretroviral therapy. The receptors were sampled from a man between 40 and 49 years old with HIV. Each CDR3 is given with its conserved first and last residue.

TRBJ2-5 | 18 | TRBV7-2 | CASSLFSSGKSSRETQYF
TRBJ2-7 | 15 | TRBV11-2 | CASSLGTTGTYEQYF
TRBJ2-1 | 20 | TRBV11-3 | CASSLDVGLAGGSSYNEQFF
TRBJ1-2 | 15 | TRBV7-9 | CASREEGGVAQGYTF
TRBJ1-2 | 12 | TRBV28 | CASSPAGGGYTF
TRBJ2-2 | 16 | TRBV4-3 | CASSQVGPLGFGELFF
TRBJ1-1 | 14 | TRBV10-1 | CASSTGGGVTEAFF
TRBJ2-7 | 13 | TRBV10-1 | CASSEQQGYEQYF
TRBJ2-7 | 13 | TRBV6-1 | CASRAGSAYEQYF
TRBJ2-3 | 15 | TRBV9 | CASSVEGRGTDTQYF
TRBJ2-2 | 17 | TRBV9 | CASSAGDGLQNTGELFF
TRBJ1-2 | 13 | TRBV5-1 | CASSPDRNYGYTF
TRBJ2-7 | 18 | TRBV25-1 | CASSEPLPWSAKGYEQYF
TRBJ2-5 | 14 | TRBV7-9 | CASSPDGNQETQYF
TRBJ2-2 | 20 | TRBV14 | CASSQEFCGLDRENHGELFF
TRBJ2-3 | 15 | TRBV7-3 | CASSLLAGVTDTQYF
TRBJ2-4 | 14 | TRBV13 | CASSPGEGKNIQYF
TRBJ2-1 | 16 | TRBV7-9 | CASSPLWTGSYNEQFF
TRBJ2-3 | 16 | TRBV7-2 | CASSLVADISTDTQYF
TRBJ1-2 | 12 | TRBV6-5 | CASSSTGYGYTF
TRBJ2-3 | 18 | TRBV27 | CASSLGLAVTTSTDTQYF
TRBJ2-7 | 13 | TRBV29-1 | CSGQMGQGNEQYF
TRBJ2-7 | 15 | TRBV7-8 | CASSLTSGRSYEQYF
TRBJ1-1 | 14 | TRBV6-5 | CASSFDRVDTEAFF
TRBJ2-1 | 15 | TRBV14 | CASSQARGGYNEQFF
TRBJ2-1 | 14 | TRBV5-1 | CASSGGQPYNEQFF
TRBJ2-5 | 16 | TRBV7-6 | CASSPSWGTHGETQYF
TRBJ2-3 | 15 | TRBV5-1 | CASSLAVGNTDTQYF
TRBJ2-7 | 13 | TRBV11-2 | CASSLGSSYEQYF